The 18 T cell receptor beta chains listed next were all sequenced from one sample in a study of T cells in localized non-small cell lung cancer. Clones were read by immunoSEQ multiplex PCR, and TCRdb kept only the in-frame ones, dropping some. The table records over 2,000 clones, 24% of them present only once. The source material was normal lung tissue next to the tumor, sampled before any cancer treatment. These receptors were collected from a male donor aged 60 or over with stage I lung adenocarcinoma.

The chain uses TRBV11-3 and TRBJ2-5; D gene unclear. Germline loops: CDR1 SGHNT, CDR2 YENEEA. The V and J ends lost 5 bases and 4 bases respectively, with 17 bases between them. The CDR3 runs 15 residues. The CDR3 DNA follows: TGTGCCAGCAGCCGACAAAAAGGGTCTCTAGAGACCCAGTACTTC. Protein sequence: CASSRQKGSLETQYF.

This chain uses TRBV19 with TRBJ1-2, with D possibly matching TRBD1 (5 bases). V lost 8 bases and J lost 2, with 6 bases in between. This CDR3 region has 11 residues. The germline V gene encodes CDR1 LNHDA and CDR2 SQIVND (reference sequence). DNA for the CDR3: TGTGCCAGTGGGGGGAACTATGGCTACACCTTC. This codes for CASGGNYGYTF. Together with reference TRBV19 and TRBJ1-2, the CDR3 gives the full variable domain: DGGITQSPKYLFRKEGQNVTLSCEQNLNHDAMYWYRQDPGQGLRLIYYSQIVNDFQKGDIAEGYSVSREKKESFPLTVTSAQKNPTAFYLCASGGNYGYTFGSGTRLTVV.

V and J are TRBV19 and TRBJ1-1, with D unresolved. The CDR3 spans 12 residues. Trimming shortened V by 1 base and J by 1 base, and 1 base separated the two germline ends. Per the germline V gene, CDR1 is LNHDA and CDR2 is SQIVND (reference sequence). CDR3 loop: CASSIGNTEAFF. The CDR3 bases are TGTGCCAGTAGTATAGGGAACACTGAAGCTTTCTTT.

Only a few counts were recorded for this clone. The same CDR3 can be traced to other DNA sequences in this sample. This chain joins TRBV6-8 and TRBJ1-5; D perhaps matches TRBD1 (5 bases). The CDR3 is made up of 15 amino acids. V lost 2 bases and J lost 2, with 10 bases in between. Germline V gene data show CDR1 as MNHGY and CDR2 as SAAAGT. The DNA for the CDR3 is TGTGCCAGCAGTTACGGGGGTTCACGCAATCAGCCCCAGCATTTT. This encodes CASSYGGSRNQPQHF.

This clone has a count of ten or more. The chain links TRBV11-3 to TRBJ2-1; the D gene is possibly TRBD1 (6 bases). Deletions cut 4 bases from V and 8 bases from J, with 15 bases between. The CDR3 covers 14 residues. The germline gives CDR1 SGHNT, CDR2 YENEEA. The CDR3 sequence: CASSWGQGTDEQFF. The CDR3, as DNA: TGTGCCAGCAGCTGGGGGCAGGGGACGGATGAGCAGTTCTTC.

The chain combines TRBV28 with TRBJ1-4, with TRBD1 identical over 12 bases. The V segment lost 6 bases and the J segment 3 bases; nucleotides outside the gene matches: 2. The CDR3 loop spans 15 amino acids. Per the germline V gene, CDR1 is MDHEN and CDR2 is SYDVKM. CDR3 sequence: CASRGTGGPNEKLFF. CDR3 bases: TGTGCCAGCAGGGGGACAGGGGGCCCTAATGAAAAACTGTTTTTT.

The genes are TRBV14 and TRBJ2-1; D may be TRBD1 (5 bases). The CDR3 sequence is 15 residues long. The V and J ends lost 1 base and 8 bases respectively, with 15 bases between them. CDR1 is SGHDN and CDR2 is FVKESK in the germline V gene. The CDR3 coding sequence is TGTGCCAGCAGCCAAGGACAGCCTTTCATCGATGAGCAGTTCTTC. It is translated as CASSQGQPFIDEQFF.

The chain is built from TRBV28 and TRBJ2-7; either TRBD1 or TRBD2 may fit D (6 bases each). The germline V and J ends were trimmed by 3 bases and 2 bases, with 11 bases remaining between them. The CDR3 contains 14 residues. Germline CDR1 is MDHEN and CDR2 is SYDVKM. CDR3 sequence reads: CASSFRGLPYEQYF. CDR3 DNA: TGTGCCAGCAGTTTCAGGGGACTTCCCTACGAGCAGTACTTC.

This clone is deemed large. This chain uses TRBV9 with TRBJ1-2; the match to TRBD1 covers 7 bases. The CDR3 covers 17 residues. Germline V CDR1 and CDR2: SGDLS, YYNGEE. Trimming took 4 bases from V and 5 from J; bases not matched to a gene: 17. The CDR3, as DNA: TGTGCCAGCAGCCCATCGCCTAAACTGGCAGGGGGATATGGCTACACCTTC. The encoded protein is CASSPSPKLAGGYGYTF. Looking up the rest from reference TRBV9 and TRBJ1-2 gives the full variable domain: DSGVTQTPKHLITATGQRVTLRCSPRSGDLSVYWYQQSLDQGLQFLIQYYNGEERAKGNILERFSAQQFPDLHSELNLSSLELGDSALYFCASSPSPKLAGGYGYTFGSGTRLTVV.

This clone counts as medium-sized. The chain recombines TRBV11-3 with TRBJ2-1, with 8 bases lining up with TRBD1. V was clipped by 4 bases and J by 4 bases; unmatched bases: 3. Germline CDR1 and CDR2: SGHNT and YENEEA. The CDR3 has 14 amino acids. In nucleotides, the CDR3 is TGTGCCAGCAGCTCCCGGGACAGGTACAATGAGCAGTTCTTC. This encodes CASSSRDRYNEQFF.

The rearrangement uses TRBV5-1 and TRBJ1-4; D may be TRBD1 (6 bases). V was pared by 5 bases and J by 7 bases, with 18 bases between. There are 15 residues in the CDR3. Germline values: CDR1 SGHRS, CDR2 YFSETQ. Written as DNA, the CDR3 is TGCGCCAGCAGGCCGGAGGGGGTCCGCGGTGAAAAACTGTTTTTT. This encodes CASRPEGVRGEKLFF.

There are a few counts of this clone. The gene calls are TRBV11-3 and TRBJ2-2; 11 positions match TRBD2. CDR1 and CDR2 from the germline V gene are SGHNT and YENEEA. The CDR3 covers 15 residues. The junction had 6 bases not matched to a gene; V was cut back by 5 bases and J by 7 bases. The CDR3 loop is CASSELAGARGELFF. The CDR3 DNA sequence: TGTGCCAGCAGCGAACTAGCGGGAGCCCGCGGGGAGCTGTTTTTT.

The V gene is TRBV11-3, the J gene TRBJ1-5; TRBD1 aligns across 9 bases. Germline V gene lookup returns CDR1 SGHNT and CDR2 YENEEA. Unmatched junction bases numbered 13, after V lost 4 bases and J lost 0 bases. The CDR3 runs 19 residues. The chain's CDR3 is CASSSNRDRDYYSNQPQHF. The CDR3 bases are TGTGCCAGCAGCTCGAACCGGGACAGGGATTATTATAGCAATCAGCCCCAGCATTTT.

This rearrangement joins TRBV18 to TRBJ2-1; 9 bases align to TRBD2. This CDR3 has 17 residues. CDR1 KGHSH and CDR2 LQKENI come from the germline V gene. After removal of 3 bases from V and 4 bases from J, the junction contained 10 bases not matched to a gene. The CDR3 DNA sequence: TGTGCCAGCTCACCCGGAATGAAGCGGGAGGTTTACAATGAGCAGTTCTTC. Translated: CASSPGMKREVYNEQFF. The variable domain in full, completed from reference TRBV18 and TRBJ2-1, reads NAGVMQNPRHLVRRRGQEARLRCSPMKGHSHVYWYRQLPEEGLKFMVYLQKENIIDESGMPKERFSAEFPKEGPSILRIQQVVRGDSAAYFCASSPGMKREVYNEQFFGPGTRLTVL.

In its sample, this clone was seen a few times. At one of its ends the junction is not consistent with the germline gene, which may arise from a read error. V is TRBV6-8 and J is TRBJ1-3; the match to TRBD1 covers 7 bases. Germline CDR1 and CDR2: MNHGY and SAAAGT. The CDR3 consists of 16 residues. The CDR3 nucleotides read TGTGCCATCAGTACGCCGACAGGGCCCTCTGGAAACACCATATATTTT. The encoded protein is CAISTPTGPSGNTIYF.

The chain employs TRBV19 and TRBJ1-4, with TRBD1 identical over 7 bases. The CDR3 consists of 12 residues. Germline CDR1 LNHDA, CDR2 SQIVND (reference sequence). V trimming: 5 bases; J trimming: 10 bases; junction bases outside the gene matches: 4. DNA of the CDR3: TGTGCCAGTAGTCCGCAGGGGGGAAAACTGTTTTTT. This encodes CASSPQGGKLFF.

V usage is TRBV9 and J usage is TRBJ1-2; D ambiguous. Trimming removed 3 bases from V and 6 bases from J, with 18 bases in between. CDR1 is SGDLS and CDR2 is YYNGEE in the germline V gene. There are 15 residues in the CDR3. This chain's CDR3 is CASSGRNIEGNGYTF. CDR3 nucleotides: TGTGCCAGCAGCGGGAGAAATATTGAGGGAAATGGCTACACCTTC.

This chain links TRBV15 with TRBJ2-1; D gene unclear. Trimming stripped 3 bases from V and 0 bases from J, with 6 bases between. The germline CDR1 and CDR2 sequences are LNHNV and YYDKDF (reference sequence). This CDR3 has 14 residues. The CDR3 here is CATSRKGSYNEQFF. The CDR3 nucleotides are TGTGCCACCAGCAGGAAGGGCTCCTACAATGAGCAGTTCTTC.